The 23 T cell receptor beta chains given below trace back to one sample, sequenced in a study of PD-1 blockade in classical Hodgkin lymphoma. Sample time point: cycle 4 day 1 (C4D1), after 5 to 7 weeks of nivolumab. Each patient's relapse followed autologous stem cell transplantation, and brentuximab vedotin exposure varied. Sequencing was performed with immunoSEQ multiplex PCR; in TCRdb, only in-frame clones are kept and a portion is missing. The repertoire holds tens of thousands of clones, with more than 80% as singletons. The sample was peripheral blood mononuclear cells (PBMCs), taken before the fourth cycle of nivolumab. The receptor set was obtained from a human donor with classical Hodgkin lymphoma.

The V and J genes are TRBV5-4 and TRBJ2-5; 11 bases match TRBD2. The germline V gene has CDR1 SGHNT and CDR2 YYREEE (reference sequence). With V trimmed by 3 bases and J by 4 bases, 8 bases remained unmatched. This CDR3 is built from 16 residues. The CDR3 sequence: CASSSTSGGGRETQYF. The CDR3, as DNA: TGTGCCAGCAGCTCAACTAGCGGGGGCGGGCGAGAGACCCAGTACTTC.

The chain couples TRBV11-1 to TRBJ1-1, with D uncertain. Germline V gives CDR1 SGHAT, CDR2 FQDESV (reference sequence). With 2 bases removed from V and 4 bases from J, the gap between germline ends came to 5 bases. This CDR3 is built from 12 residues. The CDR3 DNA sequence: TGTGCCAGCAGCTTACGTAGCACTGAAGCTTTCTTT. Translating it yields CASSLRSTEAFF.

This sequence joins TRBV11-2 and TRBJ2-7; D unresolved. The CDR3 has 16 amino acids. Germline lookup yields CDR1 SGHAT and CDR2 FQNNGV. The V end lost 7 bases, the J end lost 7 bases, and 26 bases lay between the germline ends. The CDR3 sequence: CASTDNLVSLLGEQYF. The CDR3 nucleotides are TGTGCCAGCACCGATAATTTGGTGTCTCTACTTGGGGAGCAGTACTTC.

The J gene is TRBJ2-2, the V gene TRBV30, with unresolved D. V lost 1 base, J lost 6 bases, and 6 bases lay in between. CDR1 and CDR2 from the germline V gene are GTSNPN and SVGIG (reference sequence). The CDR3 has 12 amino acids. CDR3 nucleotide sequence: TGTGCCTGGAGTGGGGAATCCGGGGAGCTGTTTTTT. This codes for CAWSGESGELFF.

V usage is TRBV19 and J usage is TRBJ1-5; a weak D match, TRBD1 (5 bases). Germline V CDR1 and CDR2: LNHDA, SQIVND (reference sequence). The V gene lost 1 base and the J gene lost 7 bases, with 14 bases spanning the gap. The CDR3 loop spans 15 amino acids. In nucleotides, the CDR3 is TGTGCCAGTAGTATAGTCGGCAGGGCGCGGCAGCCCCAGCATTTT. Its protein is CASSIVGRARQPQHF.

A single count supports this clone. The DNA of the CDR3 is TGTGCCAGCAGTCTCACGAGCGGCCTCGGAGATACGCAGTATTTT. Its protein product is CASSLTSGLGDTQYF. The chain is built from TRBV6-4 and TRBJ2-3; possible D gene TRBD2, 5 bases. The CDR3 has 15 residues. Germline CDR1 and CDR2: MRHNA and SNTAGT. Trimming pared 5 bases from V and 5 bases from J, leaving 17 bases between.

V is TRBV6-1 and J is TRBJ1-1, with 8 bases lining up with TRBD1. CDR1 is MNHNS and CDR2 is SASEGT in the germline V gene. V shed 6 bases and J 1 base; nucleotides not matched to a gene: 7. This CDR3 region has 15 residues. As DNA, the CDR3 is TGTGCCAGCAGACTTTCCGGGACAGGGAACACTGAAGCTTTCTTT. Protein: CASRLSGTGNTEAFF.

J is TRBJ1-4 and V is TRBV28, with no clear D. Trimming removed 3 bases from V and 7 bases from J, with 9 bases in between. The germline V gene has CDR1 MDHEN and CDR2 SYDVKM. This CDR3 is built from 13 residues. Here the CDR3 DNA reads TGTGCCAGCAGTTTGGGCGGGAGTGAAAAACTGTTTTTT. As protein: CASSLGGSEKLFF. Complete variable domain (other parts from reference TRBV28 and TRBJ1-4): DVKVTQSSRYLVKRTGEKVFLECVQDMDHENMFWYRQDPGLGLRLIYFSYDVKMKEKGDIPEGYSVSREKKERFSLILESASTNQTSMYLCASSLGGSEKLFFGSGTQLSVL.

The gene calls are TRBV27 and TRBJ2-2; 8 bases map to TRBD2. Germline V gene data show CDR1 as MNHEY and CDR2 as SMNVEV (reference sequence). This CDR3 spans 15 amino acids. Trimming removed 6 bases from V and 6 bases from J; junction bases left unmatched: 9. The CDR3 here is CASRNGGAWSGELFF. The CDR3 DNA is TGTGCCAGCAGGAACGGGGGGGCCTGGTCCGGGGAGCTGTTTTTT.

This clone has only one observation. The rearrangement links TRBV6-6 to TRBJ1-1, with 7 bases matching TRBD1. J lost 6 bases, V lost 2 bases, and 12 bases had no gene match. The length of the CDR3 is 16 residues. Germline V gene data show CDR1 as MNHNY and CDR2 as SVGAGI (reference sequence). DNA for the CDR3: TGTGCCAGCAGTTACGCAAGGGGACAGCGGACTCCTGAAGCTTTCTTT. Residues: CASSYARGQRTPEAFF.

The gene calls are TRBV18 and TRBJ1-4; TRBD1 matches at 8 bases. CDR3 length: 12 amino acids. Germline lookup yields CDR1 KGHSH and CDR2 LQKENI. The trim removed 4 bases at V and 10 bases at J, leaving 2 bases unmatched. The CDR3 sequence: CASSQDRAKLFF. The CDR3 DNA follows: TGTGCCAGCTCACAGGACAGGGCAAAACTGTTTTTT.

For the CDR3, the DNA is TGTGCCAGCATTTATTCAGGGCACACTGAAGCTTTCTTT. It encodes CASIYSGHTEAFF. The rearrangement joins TRBV2 to TRBJ1-1; a possible D gene is TRBD1 (5 bases). This CDR3 is built from 13 residues. The V gene lost 7 bases and the J gene lost 3 bases, with 12 bases spanning the gap. CDR1 and CDR2 (germline): SNHLY, FYNNEI.

The gene calls are TRBV11-2 and TRBJ1-1; D unclear. Trimming took off 1 base at V and 6 bases at J, with 12 bases between the two ends. This CDR3 spans 14 amino acids. From germline, CDR1 is SGHAT and CDR2 FQNNGV. The CDR3 region is CASSLVGPAAEAFF. DNA of the CDR3: TGTGCCAGCAGCTTAGTCGGTCCAGCAGCTGAAGCTTTCTTT.

The CDR3 bases are TGTGCCAGCAGTGGATTGGGACAGACAATAGTTACGCAGTATTTT. Amino acids: CASSGLGQTIVTQYF. The rearrangement uses TRBV25-1 and TRBJ2-3; 7 bases are a match to TRBD1. The CDR3 length is 15 residues. Germline V lookup: CDR1 MGHDK, CDR2 SYGVNS. The V gene end was trimmed by 4 bases and the J gene end by 8 bases; junction bases not matched to a gene: 12.

This sequence joins TRBV2 and TRBJ1-2; D gene uncertain. The CDR3 contains 11 residues. V lost 8 bases, J lost 4 bases, and 8 bases lay in between. Germline V lookup: CDR1 SNHLY, CDR2 FYNNEI. For the CDR3, the DNA is TGTGCCAGCTGGGAAGGCTATGGCTACACCTTC. This translates into CASWEGYGYTF.

The CDR3 loop is CATSTSTDPYNEQFF. The CDR3 region has the DNA TGTGCCACCAGCACGAGTACAGACCCCTACAATGAGCAGTTCTTC. The gene calls are TRBV15 and TRBJ2-1; D is unresolved. Germline loops: CDR1 LNHNV, CDR2 YYDKDF (reference sequence). The CDR3 extends over 15 amino acids. V lost 4 bases to trimming and J lost 2 bases, with 12 bases between them.

The chain couples TRBV11-2 to TRBJ2-5; TRBD2 matches 8 bases. V lost 4 bases to trimming and J lost 7 bases; unmatched junction nucleotides: 8. CDR3 size: 14 residues. Per the germline V gene, CDR1 is SGHAT and CDR2 is FQNNGV. In DNA, the CDR3 is TGTGCCAGCAGCTGGACTAGCACGGAAGTGACCCAGTACTTC. Amino acids: CASSWTSTEVTQYF.

This chain links TRBV7-2 with TRBJ2-2; no clear D gene. The length of the CDR3 is 14 residues. Trimming shortened V by 0 bases and J by 3 bases, and 5 bases separated the two germline ends. Germline V gene data show CDR1 as SGHTA and CDR2 as FQGNSA. CDR3: CASSLAKYTGELFF. DNA of the CDR3: TGTGCCAGCAGCTTAGCTAAGTACACCGGGGAGCTGTTTTTT.

This rearrangement joins TRBV18 to TRBJ1-3, with D possibly matching TRBD1 (5 bases). With 0 bases removed from V and 1 base from J, the gap between germline ends came to 7 bases. Per germline, CDR1 KGHSH and CDR2 LQKENI. The CDR3 has 15 amino acids. The CDR3 sequence is CASSPPGGSGNTIYF. The CDR3, as DNA: TGTGCCAGCTCACCACCGGGGGGGTCTGGAAACACCATATATTTT.

The chain combines TRBV20-1 with TRBJ1-2; no reliable D call. The CDR3 spans 11 residues. Germline assignment: CDR1 DFQATT and CDR2 SNEGSKA (reference sequence). Trimming stripped 5 bases from V and 8 bases from J, with 12 bases between. In DNA form, the CDR3 reads TGCAGTGCTCCGACCCCGTTAGGCTACACCTTC. Protein product: CSAPTPLGYTF.

Comments on this clone: A read error may produce the germline difference seen at one junction end. The chain is built from TRBV27 and TRBJ2-5; D might be TRBD2 (5 bases). The germline V gene has CDR1 MNHEY and CDR2 SMNVEV (reference sequence). The CDR3 totals 16 residues. CDR3 sequence: CANSSRRMAGQETQYF. The CDR3 DNA sequence: TGTGCCAACAGTTCGAGACGTATGGCGGGCCAAGAGACCCAGTACTTC.

This clone is a singleton in its sample. CDR3 amino acids: CASISRGKGTQYF. The CDR3 nucleotides read TGTGCCAGCATCTCGCGGGGTAAGGGGACCCAGTACTTC. The chain has TRBV6-5 and TRBJ2-5; D possibly corresponds to TRBD2 (6 bases). Germline V gene data show CDR1 as MNHEY and CDR2 as SVGAGI. Between the trimmed V and J ends, which lost 7 bases and 7 bases, there was a span of 16 bases. The CDR3 sequence is 13 residues long.

This chain connects TRBV7-8 to TRBJ2-3; D might be TRBD2 (7 bases). Germline V gene lookup returns CDR1 SGHVS and CDR2 FQNEAQ. The CDR3 runs 16 residues. With 2 bases removed from V and 5 bases from J, the gap between germline ends came to 17 bases. The CDR3 nucleotides read TGTGCCAGCAGCTTAAGGCGGGGGCCGGGTTTAGATACGCAGTATTTT. Translation gives CASSLRRGPGLDTQYF.